A selection of T cell receptor beta chains follows, all from one sample in a study of cytomegalovirus exposure and HLA in healthy donors. The assay was immunoSEQ multiplex PCR, and TCRdb's table has in-frame clones only and misses some. The data hold some 350,000 clones, with 87% observed a single time. Sequencing was carried out using PBMCs. The receptors come from a young woman in good health and CMV-seropositive. CDR3s include the opening cysteine and the closing phenylalanine or tryptophan. The order of the fields is D gene, V gene, J gene, clone size, CDR3 protein, CDR3 DNA. The D gene is left open where the match is weak. Size values are once, few and many counts, or a class for expanded clones, and some rows have none.

>.|TRBV6-1|TRBJ2-7|.
CASSEQSSRYEQYF
TGTGCCAGCAGTGAGCAAAGTTCAAGATACGAGCAGTACTTC
>TRBD2|TRBV15|TRBJ2-1|.
CATSRGGTSDNEQFF
TGTGCCACCAGCAGAGGTGGGACTAGCGATAATGAGCAGTTCTTC
>.|TRBV7-2|TRBJ1-2|.
CASSLAPGLVDGYTF
TGTGCCAGCAGCTTAGCACCGGGTTTGGTGGATGGCTACACCTTC
>.|TRBV7-2|TRBJ1-5|few
CASSLAIGGSQPQHF
TGTGCCAGCAGCTTAGCAATAGGGGGTAGCCAGCCCCAGCATTTT
>TRBD2|TRBV27|TRBJ2-7|.
CASSSGTSYEQYF
TGTGCCAGCAGTTCCGGGACTAGCTACGAGCAGTACTTC
>.|TRBV6-1|TRBJ1-2|.
CASRSALYGYTF
TGTGCCAGCCGGTCCGCACTCTATGGCTACACCTTC
>TRBD2|TRBV9|TRBJ2-5|.
CASSDGQRGGLETQYF
TGTGCCAGCAGCGACGGGCAGCGGGGGGGCCTGGAGACCCAGTACTTC
>TRBD1|TRBV2|TRBJ2-5|.
CASGPGTEETQYF
TGTGCCAGCGGGCCCGGGACAGAAGAGACCCAGTACTTC
>TRBD1|TRBV7-9|TRBJ1-6|.
CASSEWTGINSPLHF
TGTGCCAGCAGCGAATGGACAGGGATCAATTCACCCCTCCACTTT
>.|TRBV28|TRBJ2-2|few
CASSTRDTPTGELFF
TGTGCCAGCAGTACACGGGACACTCCTACCGGGGAGCTGTTTTTT
>.|TRBV27|TRBJ1-5|few
CASSLVGQPQHF
TGTGCCAGCAGTTTAGTTGGTCAGCCCCAGCATTTT
>.|TRBV19|TRBJ1-1|.
CASSREGQGEAFF
TGTGCCAGTAGTAGGGAGGGCCAGGGTGAAGCTTTCTTT
>.|TRBV27|TRBJ2-7|.
CASSLWGRDEQYF
TGTGCCAGCAGTTTATGGGGCAGGGACGAGCAGTACTTC
>TRBD1|TRBV27|TRBJ1-1|.
CASSHPTGWAFF
TGTGCCAGCAGTCACCCGACAGGGTGGGCTTTCTTT
>TRBD1|TRBV7-3|TRBJ2-7|.
CASSRTGGFYEQYF
TGTGCCAGCAGTCGTACAGGGGGCTTCTACGAGCAGTACTTC
>.|TRBV5-1|TRBJ2-1|.
CASSGTTYNEQFF
TGCGCCAGCAGTGGGACCACGTACAATGAGCAGTTCTTC
>.|TRBV27|TRBJ1-2|.
CASSLTLNNNYGYTF
TGTGCCAGCAGTTTGACCCTGAATAATAACTATGGCTACACCTTC
>TRBD2|TRBV28|TRBJ2-1|.
CASSEMGTRGGALNEQFF
TGTGCCAGCAGTGAAATGGGTACGCGCGGGGGGGCCCTCAATGAGCAGTTCTTC
>.|TRBV4-3|TRBJ1-1|.
CASSPGFGGQAQGTEAFF
TGCGCCAGCAGCCCAGGGTTCGGGGGGCAGGCACAGGGCACTGAAGCTTTCTTT
>.|TRBV4-1|TRBJ2-3|.
CASSQQGGGTDTQYF
TGCGCCAGCAGCCAACAAGGAGGGGGCACAGATACGCAGTATTTT
>TRBD1|TRBV28|TRBJ1-4|.
CASSKTGFNEKLFF
TGTGCCAGCAGTAAGACAGGGTTTAATGAAAAACTGTTTTTT
>.|TRBV4-3|TRBJ2-3|.
CASSQDRLSSDTQYF
TGCGCCAGCAGCCAAGATAGATTGAGCTCAGATACGCAGTATTTT
>.|TRBV4-1|TRBJ1-1|.
CASSQERRDTLNTEAFF
TGCGCCAGCAGCCAAGAGAGGCGGGACACATTGAACACTGAAGCTTTCTTT
>TRBD2|TRBV5-4|TRBJ2-1|.
CASSFRASGSDEQFF
TGTGCCAGCAGCTTCAGGGCTAGCGGGTCGGATGAGCAGTTCTTC
>TRBD2|TRBV6-5|TRBJ2-7|.
CATLAGGWQYF
TGTGCCACCCTAGCGGGGGGATGGCAGTACTTC